The 24 T cell receptor beta chains given below trace back to one sample, sequenced in a study of T-cell memory formation after mild COVID-19. MiXCR, applied by TCRdb to the 5' RACE reads, yields one record per CDR3 protein. Of about 560,000 distinct CDR3 sequences in the sample, 17% are singletons; the top ten hold 8.1%. The sequenced sample was PBMCs or a T cell subset sorted from them (not recorded which). These receptors came from an adult woman who had mild COVID-19 (a few samples of this study predate the infection). Cell type and time point are not known.

CDR3 sequence: CSVELNPTNTEAFF. As DNA, the CDR3 is TGCAGCGTTGAACTAAATCCCACGAACACTGAAGCTTTCTTT. The genes are TRBV29-1 and TRBJ1-1; D remains unclear. The CDR3 consists of 14 residues. With 2 bases removed from V and 1 base from J, the gap between germline ends came to 11 bases. Germline CDR1 SQVTM, CDR2 ANQGSEA.

This clonotype showed up just once. The chain's CDR3 is CASSSMDRGQYTEAFF. CDR3 in DNA: TGTGCCAGCAGTTCTATGGACAGGGGCCAGTACACTGAAGCTTTCTTT. The chain carries TRBV2 and TRBJ1-1, with 9 bases that match TRBD1. Germline V CDR1 and CDR2: SNHLY, FYNNEI. V trimming: 5 bases; J trimming: 3 bases; junction bases outside the gene matches: 10. The CDR3 length is 16 residues.

The chain links TRBV19 to TRBJ1-5; D gene uncertain. Per germline, CDR1 LNHDA and CDR2 SQIVND (reference sequence). Trimming took 5 bases from V and 5 from J, leaving 16 bases between them. The CDR3 runs to 15 residues. CDR3 in DNA: TGTGCCAGTAGTCCGACGGCAAACCTTCATCAGCCCCAGCATTTT. This encodes CASSPTANLHQPQHF.

This clonotype showed up just a few times. The chain links TRBV6-6 to TRBJ2-3; 13 nucleotides agree with TRBD2. Germline V gene sequence: CDR1 MNHNY, CDR2 SVGAGI (reference sequence). The J segment lost 3 bases and the V segment lost 8 bases, leaving 5 bases of the junction unmatched. The CDR3 totals 15 residues. CDR3 protein: CASLGTSGETDTQYF. CDR3 nucleotide sequence: TGTGCCAGCCTAGGGACTAGCGGGGAAACAGATACGCAGTATTTT.

This clonotype was seen more than once but under ten times. This chain connects TRBV20-1 to TRBJ2-7; D might be TRBD2 (6 bases). CDR3 length: 14 amino acids. V lost 3 bases to trimming and J lost 9 bases, with 21 bases between them. CDR1 DFQATT and CDR2 SNEGSKA come from the germline V gene (reference sequence). In nucleotides, the CDR3 is TGCAGTGCTAGGGGGTCCGGGGGTAGGAGCCGGCAGTACTTC. It translates to CSARGSGGRSRQYF.

This clonotype was found once. The chain employs TRBV2 and TRBJ1-5, with 7 bases aligning to TRBD1. This CDR3 comprises 14 residues. With V trimmed by 8 bases and J by 5 bases, 9 bases remained unmatched. CDR1 and CDR2 from the germline V gene are SNHLY and FYNNEI. The CDR3, as DNA: TGTGCCAGCCTCAGGGGGAGGGAGTATCAGCCCCAGCATTTT. This sequence encodes CASLRGREYQPQHF.

This chain connects TRBV29-1 to TRBJ2-3; 12 bases agree with TRBD2. Trimming at V came to 5 bases and at J to 0 bases, leaving 6 bases not matched to a gene. This CDR3 is 16 amino acids long. Germline lookup yields CDR1 SQVTM and CDR2 ANQGSEA. The CDR3 here is CSVTSGGIFSTDTQYF. In DNA form, the CDR3 reads TGCAGCGTTACTAGCGGGGGGATCTTTAGCACAGATACGCAGTATTTT.

This chain uses TRBV15 with TRBJ2-3; tentative D call: TRBD2 (6 bases). Per the germline V gene, CDR1 is LNHNV and CDR2 is YYDKDF (reference sequence). This CDR3 contains 18 residues. Trimming left V 5 bases short and J 5 bases short, with 26 bases between. For the CDR3, the DNA is TGTGCCACCAGCTTCTCTCTGTTGGAAACAGGCGGGAAAGATACGCAGTATTTT. Translating it yields CATSFSLLETGGKDTQYF.

Ten or more counts support this clonotype. V gene TRBV5-1 combines with J gene TRBJ1-1; 7 nucleotides agree with TRBD1. V shed 4 bases, J shed 4 bases, and the junction held 4 bases outside the gene matches. This CDR3 has 13 residues. The germline gives CDR1 SGHRS, CDR2 YFSETQ. CDR3 residues: CASSQGGVTEAFF. The CDR3 DNA sequence: TGCGCCAGCAGCCAGGGGGGGGTCACTGAAGCTTTCTTT.

This clonotype appeared a few times. V usage is TRBV11-3 and J usage is TRBJ2-1, with D tentatively TRBD1 (5 bases). Germline loops: CDR1 SGHNT, CDR2 YENEEA. The CDR3 loop spans 15 amino acids. Deletions cut 6 bases from V and 5 bases from J, with 17 bases between. This chain's CDR3 is CASSDIRAQNNEQFF. CDR3 in DNA: TGTGCCAGCAGTGATATCAGGGCCCAGAACAATGAGCAGTTCTTC.

This clonotype was detected only a few times. This chain links TRBV12-3 or TRBV12-4 with TRBJ2-5; TRBD2 agrees at 9 bases. There are 15 residues in the CDR3. V gave up 6 bases and J gave up 5 bases; unmatched junction bases: 10. The CDR3 loop reads CASSSSGGRLETQYF. CDR3 DNA sequence: TGTGCCAGCAGCTCAAGCGGGGGGCGGCTGGAGACCCAGTACTTC.

This clonotype was seen repeatedly, ten times or more. J is TRBJ1-5 and V is TRBV7-9; weak D call: TRBD1 (5 bases). The germline gives CDR1 SEHNR, CDR2 FQNEAQ (reference sequence). The CDR3 consists of 18 residues. The V and J ends lost 0 bases and 3 bases respectively, with 18 bases between them. The chain's CDR3 is CASSLAPPSGALNQPQHF. For the CDR3, the DNA is TGTGCCAGCAGCTTAGCTCCCCCCTCCGGGGCTCTCAATCAGCCCCAGCATTTT.

The chain combines TRBV11-3 with TRBJ2-1; D uncertain. There are 12 residues in the CDR3. Trimming shortened V by 2 bases and J by 9 bases, and 8 bases separated the two germline ends. The germline V gene has CDR1 SGHNT and CDR2 YENEEA. In DNA, the CDR3 is TGTGCCAGCAGCTTAAGGGTCGCTGAGCAGTTCTTC. Protein product: CASSLRVAEQFF.

Only a few counts were recorded for this clonotype. The chain has TRBV4-1 and TRBJ1-2; 10 nucleotides agree with TRBD1. CDR1 is MGHRA and CDR2 is YSYEKL in the germline V gene. This CDR3 comprises 17 residues. V trimming: 3 bases; J trimming: 6 bases; junction bases outside the gene matches: 13. CDR3 sequence reads: CASSQGGTGALDDGYTF. The CDR3 bases are TGCGCCAGCAGCCAGGGGGGGACAGGGGCTCTCGACGATGGCTACACCTTC.

The chain employs TRBV6-2 or TRBV6-3 and TRBJ2-1; 9 nucleotides align to TRBD1. The germline CDR1 and CDR2 sequences are MNHEY and SVGEGT. The CDR3 runs 15 residues. V shed 4 bases and J 6 bases; nucleotides not matched to a gene: 7. The CDR3 reads CASSLRQGVGNEQFF. For the CDR3, the DNA is TGTGCCAGCAGTTTACGACAGGGGGTAGGCAATGAGCAGTTCTTC.

This clonotype was detected a few times. The chain recombines TRBV11-3 with TRBJ2-7, with a weak D call TRBD1 (5 bases). V was pared by 3 bases and J by 0 bases, with 9 bases between. Germline CDR1 is SGHNT and CDR2 is YENEEA. The CDR3 runs to 14 residues. The CDR3: CASSFIRGSYEQYF. The CDR3 region has the DNA TGTGCCAGCAGCTTCATTAGGGGCTCCTACGAGCAGTACTTC.

The chain joins TRBV12-3 or TRBV12-4 to TRBJ2-1, with a weak D call TRBD2 (6 bases). The CDR3 runs to 15 residues. V was cut by 6 bases and J by 5 bases, with 17 bases left in between. The CDR3 nucleotides read TGTGCCAGCAGGGGTTTCGGGAGCGTCCACAATGAGCAGTTCTTC. Residues: CASRGFGSVHNEQFF.

This clonotype was counted at least ten times. The chain employs TRBV30 and TRBJ1-2; a possible D gene is TRBD1 (6 bases). V lost 4 bases to trimming and J lost 8 bases, with 20 bases between them. The CDR3 is made up of 14 amino acids. CDR1 and CDR2 (germline): GTSNPN, SVGIG (reference sequence). This chain's CDR3 is CAWTPRTAGYGYTF. The CDR3 nucleotides read TGTGCCTGGACCCCAAGGACAGCCGGGTACGGCTACACCTTC.

There are a few counts of this clonotype. This chain links TRBV12-3 or TRBV12-4 with TRBJ1-4; D might be TRBD1 (5 bases). The CDR3 consists of 16 residues. V was cut by 3 bases and J by 0 bases, with 11 bases left in between. The CDR3 nucleotides are TGTGCCAGCAGTTTCGGGGCGGGTGCAACTAATGAAAAACTGTTTTTT. Protein sequence: CASSFGAGATNEKLFF.

This chain joins TRBV12-3 or TRBV12-4 and TRBJ2-1; 7 bases map to TRBD2. V lost 3 bases, J lost 12 bases, and 2 bases stayed unmatched. The CDR3 has 11 amino acids. CDR3 nucleotide sequence: TGTGCCAGCAGTTTGCGGGAGAGGCAGTTCTTC. This sequence encodes CASSLRERQFF.

This chain connects TRBV7-9 to TRBJ1-1; D gene unclear. Germline V lookup: CDR1 SEHNR, CDR2 FQNEAQ (reference sequence). The CDR3 consists of 15 residues. Trimming left V 1 base short and J 5 bases short, with 14 bases between. The CDR3 nucleotides read TGTGCCAGCAGCTTAGGTGTTGGGGTAGAAACTGAAGCTTTCTTT. It codes for CASSLGVGVETEAFF.

There are a few counts of this clonotype. This chain links TRBV2 with TRBJ2-3, with 12 nucleotides matching TRBD2. The CDR3 extends over 16 amino acids. Germline-derived CDR1 and CDR2 are SNHLY and FYNNEI. J was trimmed by 4 bases and V by 5 bases; bases with no gene match: 7. DNA of the CDR3: TGTGCCAGCAGTCCCCGACTAGCGGGAGCCTCAGATACGCAGTATTTT. Translated, it gives CASSPRLAGASDTQYF.

V is TRBV12-3 or TRBV12-4 and J is TRBJ2-7, with D perhaps TRBD1 or TRBD2 (5 bases each). Trimming left V 5 bases short and J 1 base short, with 15 bases between. The CDR3 consists of 15 residues. The CDR3 loop is CASSPGTARSYEQYF. The CDR3 DNA sequence: TGTGCCAGCAGTCCAGGGACGGCTCGGTCCTACGAGCAGTACTTC.

The V call is TRBV12-3 or TRBV12-4, the J call TRBJ2-3; 12 nucleotides align to TRBD2. The CDR3 covers 19 residues. With 5 bases clipped from V and 0 bases from J, the junction kept 12 bases outside the gene matches. Written as DNA, the CDR3 is TGTGCCAGCAGTCTCCAGGGGGCTAGCGGGAGGGTGAGCACAGATACGCAGTATTTT. Its protein product is CASSLQGASGRVSTDTQYF.